Listed below are T cell receptor beta chains from one sample, sequenced in a study of T cell responses to AZD1222 COVID-19 vaccine. Assay: immunoSEQ multiplex PCR; the TCRdb copy retains only in-frame clones and omits some. The table includes approximately 190,000 clones, about nine tenths detected once. The sequencing used peripheral blood, collected on day 0 of AZD1222 vaccination. These receptors were taken from an adult in good health. The CDR3 runs from the conserved cysteine through the conserved F or W. The D gene is left open where the match is weak. Clone size, where shown, is once, few, many, or a class for clones that have expanded.

cdr3_aa cdr3_nt j_call v_call d_call clone_size cdr3_length
CASSSQTSRTYNEQFF TGTGCCAGCAGTTCCCAGACTAGCAGAACCTACAATGAGCAGTTCTTC TRBJ2-1 TRBV28 TRBD2 . 16
CASISTGGEAFF TGTGCCAGCATATCCACAGGGGGCGAAGCTTTCTTT TRBJ1-1 TRBV5-6 TRBD1 . 12
CASNPAGGITGAQYF TGTGCCAGCAACCCGGCCGGGGGTATCACAGGAGCGCAGTATTTT TRBJ2-3 TRBV6-2/TRBV6-3 . . 15
CASSLPPGDTQYF TGTGCCAGCAGTCTACCCCCGGGCGATACGCAGTATTTT TRBJ2-3 TRBV12-3/TRBV12-4 . . 13
CASSLGVGGSGANVLTF TGTGCCAGCAGCTTAGGAGTAGGGGGCTCTGGGGCCAACGTCCTGACTTTC TRBJ2-6 TRBV7-6 . . 17
CASRPSSGTRGQYF TGTGCCAGCAGACCCTCTTCGGGGACCCGGGGGCAGTACTTC TRBJ2-7 TRBV27 . . 14
CASSARQGGGTEAFF TGTGCCAGCAGTGCCCGACAGGGGGGAGGGACTGAAGCTTTCTTT TRBJ1-1 TRBV2 TRBD1 . 15
CASSPGLSSYEQYF TGTGCCAGCAGCCCGGGACTTAGCTCCTACGAGCAGTACTTC TRBJ2-7 TRBV4-2 . . 14
CASSALTWTGYTF TGTGCCAGCAGCGCCTTGACTTGGACAGGGTACACCTTC TRBJ1-2 TRBV12-3/TRBV12-4 TRBD1 few 13
CASSHDTYEQYF TGTGCCAGCAGCCATGACACATACGAGCAGTACTTC TRBJ2-7 TRBV14 . . 12
CASGTGGDTQYF TGTGCCAGCGGGACTGGGGGAGATACGCAGTATTTT TRBJ2-3 TRBV6-5 . . 12
CASSPSNADTQYF TGTGCCAGCTCCCCAAGCAACGCAGATACGCAGTATTTT TRBJ2-3 TRBV18 . . 13
CASSLGGKGEQYF TGTGCCAGCAGTTTAGGGGGTAAGGGCGAGCAGTACTTC TRBJ2-7 TRBV27 . . 13
CASSILPGQGASPLHF TGTGCCAGTAGTATTTTACCGGGACAGGGGGCTTCACCCCTCCACTTT TRBJ1-6 TRBV19 TRBD1 . 16
CASSLTGRSYTRQLNTEAFF TGTGCCAGCAGCTTGACAGGGAGATCATACACACGACAATTGAACACTGAAGCTTTCTTT TRBJ1-1 TRBV5-4 . . 20
CAIRTAQDGYTF TGTGCCATCAGGACAGCCCAAGATGGCTACACCTTC TRBJ1-2 TRBV10-3 . . 12
CASSSNDMEDSIYEQYF TGTGCCAGCAGCTCCAATGACATGGAGGACTCAATCTACGAGCAGTACTTC TRBJ2-7 TRBV7-8 . . 17
CASSVRGQGTNEKLFF TGTGCCAGCAGCGTGAGGGGCCAGGGTACTAATGAAAAACTGTTTTTT TRBJ1-4 TRBV9 . . 16
CASSLRGNTEAFF TGTGCCAGCAGTTTACGGGGGAACACTGAAGCTTTCTTT TRBJ1-1 TRBV28 . . 13